This TCR beta chain was identified in a study of Graves' ophthalmopathy and Graves' hyperthyroidism. The overall study: Peripheral blood sampling preceded any treatment and occurred at initial diagnosis.

RNA served as the template for amplifying TCR beta CDR3 regions. The authors performed first-round RT-PCR with HTBI primers and then a second-round multiplex PCR. MiXCR was run by TCRdb on the multiplex PCR reads, yielding one entry per CDR3 protein. The sample lists about 48,000 distinct CDR3 sequences, over 45% seen once, with roughly 21% in the top ten. CDR3 length: 16 amino acids. Between the trimmed V and J ends, which lost 1 base and 7 bases, there was a span of 17 bases. CDR1 SGHTA and CDR2 FQGNSA come from the germline V gene. Excluded: other autoimmune disease, uncontrolled infection, pregnancy or lactation. A note on this clonotype: What it recognizes is unknown.

Study-wide points: Between ophthalmopathy and stable hyperthyroidism, a 13-signature model drew a separation with just over 85% sensitivity and about 81% specificity. Thyroid clonotypes that were expanded above 0.001 frequency mostly also appeared in blood.

This sequence originates from an adult man with Graves' ophthalmopathy. Sequenced sample: peripheral blood. This chain uses TRBV7-2 with TRBJ2-1, with D possibly TRBD2 on 5 matching bases. CDR3 residues: CASSLDTDLVENEQFF. The DNA for the CDR3 is TGTGCCAGCAGCTTAGACACGGACTTAGTTGAGAATGAGCAGTTCTTC.